This T cell receptor beta chain comes out of a study of Ad26.COV2.S vaccination and SARS-CoV-2 variants. Stated treatment: some 20 received Ad26.COV2.S at low or high dose, single or two shots; 5 received placebo; per-sample allocation not given. Sampling happened 63 days after the first vaccine or placebo injection. CDR1 and CDR2 from the germline V gene are LGHNA and YNFKEQ. Trimming cost V 0 bases and J 4 bases, with 7 bases left between them. This CDR3 region has 14 residues. Sequenced by immunoSEQ multiplex PCR; TCRdb stores in-frame clones only, minus some. The sample holds a few hundred thousand clones; around 86% are singletons and the top ten take roughly 3.2%.

The TCR sequence derives from a person aged 18 to 59 who received the Ad26.COV2.S COVID-19 vaccine or a placebo. The rearrangement uses TRBV4-2 and TRBJ1-5; the D gene is possibly TRBD1 (6 bases). The sample was peripheral blood, taken in a trial of Ad26.COV2.S vaccine versus placebo. CDR3 DNA sequence: TGTGCCAGCAGCCAAGAACAGGGAAATCAGCCCCAGCATTTT. Its translation is CASSQEQGNQPQHF.